The 17 T cell receptor beta chains given below trace back to one sample, sequenced in a study of blood T cell repertoires in COVID-19. The repertoire was sequenced with immunoSEQ multiplex PCR; TCRdb's copy has only in-frame clones and lacks some. The table includes about 220,000 clones, 80% to 85% detected once. The sequencing sample was made of peripheral blood. All receptors derive from a woman under 40 who had recovered from COVID-19.

This sequence joins TRBV28 and TRBJ1-5; weak D call: TRBD1 (5 bases). This CDR3 contains 17 residues. The germline V gene encodes CDR1 MDHEN and CDR2 SYDVKM. The V end lost 6 bases, the J end lost 1 base, and 19 bases lay between the germline ends. The CDR3 spells CASSFLGAKGSNQPQHF. CDR3 DNA: TGTGCCAGCAGCTTCCTTGGGGCAAAGGGAAGCAATCAGCCCCAGCATTTT.

The genes are TRBV12-3 or TRBV12-4 and TRBJ2-7; TRBD1 matches at 8 bases. The CDR3 covers 13 residues. Losses at the gene ends were 6 bases for V and 7 bases for J; bases not matched to a gene: 8. The CDR3, as DNA: TGTGCCAGCAGAACGGGACAGGCGGGGGAGCAGTACTTC. Translated, it gives CASRTGQAGEQYF.

This clone was picked up one time. This same CDR3 is encoded by further DNA sequences in the sample. This chain joins TRBV6-5 and TRBJ2-7; 8 positions match TRBD1. The CDR3 length is 14 residues. V gave up 3 bases and J gave up 3 bases; unmatched junction bases: 4. CDR1 and CDR2 from the germline V gene are MNHEY and SVGAGI. This CDR3 is CASSYGQGNYEQYF. The CDR3 DNA sequence: TGTGCCAGCAGTTATGGACAGGGAAACTACGAGCAGTACTTC.

CDR3 in DNA: TGTGCCAGTAGTTGGGGAGCGGGAGACACTGAAGCTTTCTTT. Protein product: CASSWGAGDTEAFF. The V call is TRBV19, the J call TRBJ1-1, with D unresolved. This CDR3 region has 14 residues. Trimming removed 5 bases at V and 3 bases at J, with 13 bases between. Germline V lookup: CDR1 LNHDA, CDR2 SQIVND (reference sequence).

The DNA for the CDR3 is TGTGCCAGCAGTTACTCGACGGCAGGGGTTAGCACAGATACGCAGTATTTT. Protein product: CASSYSTAGVSTDTQYF. The chain combines TRBV6-2 or TRBV6-3 with TRBJ2-3; D is perhaps TRBD1 (6 bases). Germline lookup yields CDR1 MNHEY and CDR2 SVGEGT. Trimming shortened V by 0 bases and J by 0 bases, and 13 bases separated the two germline ends. CDR3 size: 17 residues.

The chain joins TRBV13 to TRBJ1-1; possible D gene TRBD1, 5 bases. Deletions cut 1 base from V and 5 bases from J, with 8 bases between. CDR3 length: 13 amino acids. Germline-derived CDR1 and CDR2 are PRHDT and FYEKMQ (reference sequence). CDR3 bases: TGTGCCAGCAGCTTAGCAGGGTGGACTGAAGCTTTCTTT. Residues: CASSLAGWTEAFF.

The chain carries TRBV7-3 and TRBJ2-1; weak D call: TRBD1 (5 bases). This CDR3 has 15 amino acids. Trimming stripped 1 base from V and 6 bases from J, with 13 bases between. The germline V gene encodes CDR1 SGHTA and CDR2 FQGTGA. CDR3 nucleotides: TGTGCCAGCAGCTTAATACGGTCGCAGGGCAATGAGCAGTTCTTC. It is translated as CASSLIRSQGNEQFF.

V and J are TRBV5-1 and TRBJ1-2, with 9 nucleotides matching TRBD1. CDR1 and CDR2 from the germline V gene are SGHRS and YFSETQ. J lost 8 bases, V lost 4 bases, and 6 bases had no gene match. This CDR3 has 13 residues. The CDR3 nucleotides read TGCGCCAGCAGCATAGGGACAGGGTGGGGCTACACCTTC. Translated, it gives CASSIGTGWGYTF. The variable domain in full, with the rest retrieved from reference TRBV5-1 and TRBJ1-2, is KAGVTQTPRYLIKTRGQQVTLSCSPISGHRSVSWYQQTPGQGLQFLFEYFSETQRNKGNFPGRFSGRQFSNSRSEMNVSTLELGDSALYLCASSIGTGWGYTFGSGTRLTVV.

The V and J genes are TRBV4-1 and TRBJ2-1; 8 nucleotides match TRBD2. Trimming at V came to 3 bases and at J to 6 bases, leaving 13 bases not matched to a gene. Germline lookup yields CDR1 MGHRA and CDR2 YSYEKL. This CDR3 is 17 amino acids long. CDR3 nucleotide sequence: TGCGCCAGCAGCCACCGCGGGGGCGGGAGGCCGCTCAATGAGCAGTTCTTC. This translates into CASSHRGGGRPLNEQFF.

Of note for this clone: The junction does not match germline at one end; this may be a read error. V usage is TRBV12-5 and J usage is TRBJ1-1, with D perhaps matching TRBD1 (5 bases). Germline CDR1 is LGHNT and CDR2 is FRNRAP. The CDR3 extends over 16 amino acids. The CDR3 sequence: CASGLVVSRVNSEAFF. The CDR3 region has the DNA TGTGCTAGTGGTTTGGTTGTAAGCAGGGTGAACAGTGAAGCTTTCTTT.

This clone was seen a few times. This chain uses TRBV5-6 with TRBJ2-3; D is possibly TRBD2 (5 bases). The germline V gene encodes CDR1 SGHDT and CDR2 YYEEEE. This CDR3 contains 15 residues. Trimming pared 4 bases from V and 0 bases from J, leaving 12 bases between. The CDR3 region is CASSPGLTSTDTQYF. The CDR3 DNA sequence: TGTGCCAGCAGCCCCGGACTCACCAGCACAGATACGCAGTATTTT.

CDR3 residues: CASGSAYEQYF. CDR3 bases: TGTGCTAGTGGTTCCGCCTACGAGCAGTACTTC. The rearrangement uses TRBV12-5 and TRBJ2-7; D is unclear. Trimming cost V 4 bases and J 2 bases, with 3 bases left between them. Germline loops: CDR1 LGHNT, CDR2 FRNRAP. This CDR3 has 11 residues.

The chain carries TRBV2 and TRBJ2-1; 10 bases match TRBD2. This CDR3 spans 12 amino acids. Germline CDR1 reads SNHLY; CDR2 reads FYNNEI. Trimming took 3 bases from V and 14 from J; bases not matched to a gene: 4. This CDR3 reads CASSDELAGKFF. In DNA form, the CDR3 reads TGTGCCAGCAGTGATGAACTAGCGGGGAAGTTCTTC.

V gene TRBV7-9 combines with J gene TRBJ2-3; TRBD2 agrees at 10 bases. J was trimmed by 7 bases and V by 7 bases; bases with no gene match: 17. Per germline, CDR1 SEHNR and CDR2 FQNEAQ (reference sequence). The CDR3 is 17 amino acids. Here the CDR3 DNA reads TGTGCCAGCAACCCTTGGGGACGAGCGGGAGGGCCAAATACGCAGTATTTT. Its protein is CASNPWGRAGGPNTQYF.

CDR3 sequence (DNA): TGTGCCAGCAGCGACTATTCAGGGGAAGAGACCCAGTACTTC. This gives the protein CASSDYSGEETQYF. V is TRBV7-6 and J is TRBJ2-5, with D tentatively TRBD1 (6 bases). This CDR3 is built from 14 residues. Germline loops: CDR1 SGHVS, CDR2 FNYEAQ. The V gene lost 5 bases and the J gene lost 3 bases, with 13 bases spanning the gap.

The rearrangement joins TRBV28 to TRBJ1-3; D might be TRBD1 (5 bases). This CDR3 region has 14 residues. V gave up 7 bases and J gave up 0 bases, with 10 bases separating them. CDR1 is MDHEN and CDR2 is SYDVKM in the germline V gene. Here the CDR3 DNA reads TGTGCCAGCACCTGGGGCGGCTCTGGAAACACCATATATTTT. Its translation is CASTWGGSGNTIYF.

The chain recombines TRBV14 with TRBJ1-2; no clear D. The V gene lost 5 bases and the J gene lost 8 bases, with 12 bases spanning the gap. The V gene's germline CDR1 is SGHDN and CDR2 FVKESK. The CDR3 loop spans 12 amino acids. The CDR3 DNA follows: TGTGCCAGCAGCTCGATCACGGAGGGCTACACCTTC. Amino acids: CASSSITEGYTF.